This T cell receptor beta chain was sequenced during a study of cytomegalovirus exposure and HLA in healthy donors. On the study more broadly: As released early, the data held 75 million to 90 million unique TCRs from HLA-typed donors.

The PCR contained 60 Vbeta and 13 Jbeta primers. Sequencing used immunoSEQ multiplex PCR; TCRdb keeps in-frame clones, though not all of them. The record lists over 70,000 clones, of which the ten most abundant hold roughly 4.7%. V lost 2 bases to trimming and J lost 2 bases, with 7 bases between them. Germline loops: CDR1 KGHSH, CDR2 LQKENI. CDR3 size: 13 residues. The sequence was obtained from a woman aged 40 to 49 in good health and CMV-seropositive. The chain is built from TRBV18 and TRBJ2-7, with D unresolved. Sequencing was done on a sample of PBMCs. The CDR3 nucleotides are TGTGCCAGCTCACCATATCAGACCTACGAGCAGTACTTC. It translates to CASSPYQTYEQYF.